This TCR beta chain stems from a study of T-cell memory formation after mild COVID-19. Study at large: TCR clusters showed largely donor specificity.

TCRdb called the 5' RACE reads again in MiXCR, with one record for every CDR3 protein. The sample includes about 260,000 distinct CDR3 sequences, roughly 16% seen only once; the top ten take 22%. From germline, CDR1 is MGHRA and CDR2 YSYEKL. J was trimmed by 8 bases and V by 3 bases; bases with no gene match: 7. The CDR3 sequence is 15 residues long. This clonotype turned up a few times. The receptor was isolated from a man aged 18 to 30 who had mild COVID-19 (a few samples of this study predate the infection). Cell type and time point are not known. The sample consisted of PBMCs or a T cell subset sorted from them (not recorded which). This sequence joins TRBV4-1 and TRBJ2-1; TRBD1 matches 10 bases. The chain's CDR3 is CASSHTGTGVHEQFF. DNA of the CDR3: TGCGCCAGCAGCCATACCGGGACAGGGGTTCATGAGCAGTTCTTC.